This TCR beta chain was recorded in a study of response to subunit inactivated influenza vaccine (dated by TCRdb to 2017 to 2018). Notes on the research overall: Deep quantitative T cell receptor repertoire profiling was used in the study to track responses to a trivalent subunit inactivated influenza vaccine. Broader findings and caveats from the paper: It was suggested by the authors that each seasonal influenza vaccination may recruit only a limited number of new T cells.

The library was generated by RT-PCR. Data came from an Illumina HiSeq 2500. Using fastp trimming at Q25 and MiXCR clonotype assembly, TCRdb reanalyzed the public sequencing data and kept in-frame beta chains. Duplicate CDR3 protein sequences are folded into a single record with the most common DNA and genes. The sample data list around 500,000 distinct CDR3 sequences, and over 9.5% of these were observed just once. The ten largest clones add up to about 12% of the sample. Explained via the paper, the time point label denotes: approximately 45 days after influenza vaccine administration. On this clonotype itself: This receptor's antigen is unknown. Base qualities are missing; no much larger clone stands one base away.

The input for sequencing was PBMCs from blood, taken more than 35 days after vaccination. The source of this sequence is a man aged 45 to 65 who received an inactivated influenza vaccine. Donor details come from another sample of the same person, matched by shared clones.

The CDR3 has the sequence CASYRDSFYNEQFF. The nucleotide sequence is given as TGTGCCAGCTACCGGGACAGCTTCTACAATGAGCAGTTCTTC. The rearrangement joined TRBV28 to TRBJ2-1; 7 junctional bases match TRBD1. Germline trimming amounts to 8 bases on V and 3 bases on J, with 7 as the count of junction bases outside the gene matches. The CDR3 sequence holds 14 residues, the cysteine and phenylalanine included. Only the CDR3 portion is preserved as DNA: 42 bases, with reading frame beginning at the first base. From a lookup of the germline V gene, CDR1 and CDR2 are MDHEN and SYDVKM. The full variable domain, completed from the reference TRBV28 and TRBJ2-1 proteins outside the CDR3, reads DVKVTQSSRYLVKRTGEKVFLECVQDMDHENMFWYRQDPGLGLRLIYFSYDVKMKEKGDIPEGYSVSREKKERFSLILESASTNQTSMYLCASYRDSFYNEQFFGPGTRLTVL.